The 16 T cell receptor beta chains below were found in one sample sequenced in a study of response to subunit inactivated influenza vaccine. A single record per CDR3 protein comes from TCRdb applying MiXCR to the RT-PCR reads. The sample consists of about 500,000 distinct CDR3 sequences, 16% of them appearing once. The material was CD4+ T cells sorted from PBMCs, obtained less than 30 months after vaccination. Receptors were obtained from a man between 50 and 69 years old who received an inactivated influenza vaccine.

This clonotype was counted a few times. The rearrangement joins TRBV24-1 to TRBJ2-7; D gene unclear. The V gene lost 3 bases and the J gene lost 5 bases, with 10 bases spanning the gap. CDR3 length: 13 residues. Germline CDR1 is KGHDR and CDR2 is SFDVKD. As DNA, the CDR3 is TGTGCCACCAGTGATCCGCTAACCAACGAGCAGTACTTC. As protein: CATSDPLTNEQYF.

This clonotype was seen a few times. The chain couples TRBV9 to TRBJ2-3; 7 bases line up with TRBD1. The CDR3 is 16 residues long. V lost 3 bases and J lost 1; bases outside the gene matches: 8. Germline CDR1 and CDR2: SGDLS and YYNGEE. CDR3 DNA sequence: TGTGCCAGCAGCGCCGATTACGGGACAGGCACAGATACGCAGTATTTT. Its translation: CASSADYGTGTDTQYF.

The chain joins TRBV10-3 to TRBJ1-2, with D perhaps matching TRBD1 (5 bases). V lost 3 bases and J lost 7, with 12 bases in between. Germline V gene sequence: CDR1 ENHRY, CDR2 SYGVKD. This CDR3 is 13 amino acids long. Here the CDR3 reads CAISEVAGFGYTF. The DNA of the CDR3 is TGTGCCATCAGTGAAGTGGCAGGGTTTGGCTACACCTTC.

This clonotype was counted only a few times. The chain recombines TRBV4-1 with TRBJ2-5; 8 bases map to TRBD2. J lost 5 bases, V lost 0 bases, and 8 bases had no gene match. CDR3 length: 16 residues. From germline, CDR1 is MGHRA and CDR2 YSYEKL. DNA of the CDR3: TGCGCCAGCAGCCAAGAGGGGACCGGACTAGCCGAGACCCAGTACTTC. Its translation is CASSQEGTGLAETQYF.

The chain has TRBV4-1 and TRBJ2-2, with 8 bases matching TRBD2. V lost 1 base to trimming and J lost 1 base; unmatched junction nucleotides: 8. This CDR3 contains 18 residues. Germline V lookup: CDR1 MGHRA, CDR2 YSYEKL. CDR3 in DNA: TGCGCCAGCAGCCAAGCCGTGGTGGCGGGGGGGAACACCGGGGAGCTGTTTTTT. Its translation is CASSQAVVAGGNTGELFF.

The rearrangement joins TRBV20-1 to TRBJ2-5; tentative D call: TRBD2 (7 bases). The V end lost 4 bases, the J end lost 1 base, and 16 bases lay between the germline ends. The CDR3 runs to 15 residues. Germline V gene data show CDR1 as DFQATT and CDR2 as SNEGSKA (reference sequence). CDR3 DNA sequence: TGCAGTGCTAACTTAGGGGGGGTGGGCCAAGAGACCCAGTACTTC. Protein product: CSANLGGVGQETQYF.

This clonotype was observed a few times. The CDR3 region has the DNA TGTGCCAGCAGCTTACCCTGGACTAGCACCGGCACCGGGGAGCTGTTTTTT. This codes for CASSLPWTSTGTGELFF. The chain uses TRBV11-2 and TRBJ2-2; 8 bases fit TRBD2. The CDR3 consists of 17 residues. Germline V gene lookup returns CDR1 SGHAT and CDR2 FQNNGV. With V trimmed by 2 bases and J by 4 bases, 9 bases remained unmatched. The whole variable domain, filled in from reference TRBV11-2 and TRBJ2-2, reads EAGVAQSPRYKIIEKRQSVAFWCNPISGHATLYWYQQILGQGPKLLIQFQNNGVVDDSQLPKDRFSAERLKGVDSTLKIQPAKLEDSAVYLCASSLPWTSTGTGELFFGEGSRLTVL.

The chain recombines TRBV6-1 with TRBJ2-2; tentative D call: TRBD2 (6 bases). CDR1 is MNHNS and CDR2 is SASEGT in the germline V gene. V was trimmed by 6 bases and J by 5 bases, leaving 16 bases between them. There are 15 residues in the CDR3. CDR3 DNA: TGTGCCAGCAGACCCGGGAGAGGTTGGACCGGGGAGCTGTTTTTT. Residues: CASRPGRGWTGELFF.

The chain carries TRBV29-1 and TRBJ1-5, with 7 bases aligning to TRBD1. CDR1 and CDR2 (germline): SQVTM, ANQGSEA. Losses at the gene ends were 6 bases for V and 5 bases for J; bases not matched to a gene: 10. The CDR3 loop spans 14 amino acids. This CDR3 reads CSVVQGSRDQPQHF. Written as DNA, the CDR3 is TGCAGCGTGGTACAGGGGAGTCGGGATCAGCCCCAGCATTTT.

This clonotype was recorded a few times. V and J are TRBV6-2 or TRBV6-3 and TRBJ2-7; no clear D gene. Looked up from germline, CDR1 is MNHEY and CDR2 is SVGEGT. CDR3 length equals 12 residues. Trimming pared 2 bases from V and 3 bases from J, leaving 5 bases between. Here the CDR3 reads CASSYPGYEQYF. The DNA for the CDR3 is TGTGCCAGCAGTTACCCCGGCTACGAGCAGTACTTC.

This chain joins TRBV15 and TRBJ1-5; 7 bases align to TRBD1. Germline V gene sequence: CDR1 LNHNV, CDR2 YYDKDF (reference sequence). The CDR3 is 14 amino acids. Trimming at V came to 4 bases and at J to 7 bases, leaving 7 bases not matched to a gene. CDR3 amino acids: CATSKRQGYQPQHF. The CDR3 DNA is TGTGCCACCAGCAAAAGACAGGGTTACCAGCCCCAGCATTTT.

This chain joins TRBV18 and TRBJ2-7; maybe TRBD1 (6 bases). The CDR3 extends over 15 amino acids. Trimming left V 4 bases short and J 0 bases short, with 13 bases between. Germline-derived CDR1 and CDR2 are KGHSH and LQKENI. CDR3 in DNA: TGTGCCAGCTCACTAGGGGACACCGTCTCCTACGAGCAGTACTTC. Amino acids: CASSLGDTVSYEQYF. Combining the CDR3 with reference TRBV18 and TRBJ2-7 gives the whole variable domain NAGVMQNPRHLVRRRGQEARLRCSPMKGHSHVYWYRQLPEEGLKFMVYLQKENIIDESGMPKERFSAEFPKEGPSILRIQQVVRGDSAAYFCASSLGDTVSYEQYFGPGTRLTVT.

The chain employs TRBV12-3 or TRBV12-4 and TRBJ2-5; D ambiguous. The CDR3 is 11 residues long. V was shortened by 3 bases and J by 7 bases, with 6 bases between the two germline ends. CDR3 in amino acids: CASSFSGTQYF. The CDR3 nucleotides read TGTGCCAGCAGTTTTTCGGGGACCCAGTACTTC.

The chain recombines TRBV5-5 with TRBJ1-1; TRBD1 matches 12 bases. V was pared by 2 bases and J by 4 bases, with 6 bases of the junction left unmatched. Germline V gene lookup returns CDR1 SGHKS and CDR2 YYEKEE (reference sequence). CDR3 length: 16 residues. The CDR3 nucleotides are TGTGCCAGCAGCTTAAACCGGGACAGGGGGCTCACTGAAGCTTTCTTT. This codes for CASSLNRDRGLTEAFF. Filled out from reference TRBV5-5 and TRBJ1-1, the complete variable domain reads DAGVTQSPTHLIKTRGQQVTLRCSPISGHKSVSWYQQVLGQGPQFIFQYYEKEERGRGNFPDRFSARQFPNYSSELNVNALLLGDSALYLCASSLNRDRGLTEAFFGQGTRLTVV.

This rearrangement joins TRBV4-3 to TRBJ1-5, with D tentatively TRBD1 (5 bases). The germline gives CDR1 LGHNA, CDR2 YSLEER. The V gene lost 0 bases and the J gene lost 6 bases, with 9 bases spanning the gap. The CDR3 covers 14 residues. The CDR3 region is CASSQDTRAQPQHF. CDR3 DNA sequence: TGCGCCAGCAGCCAAGATACCAGGGCTCAGCCCCAGCATTTT.

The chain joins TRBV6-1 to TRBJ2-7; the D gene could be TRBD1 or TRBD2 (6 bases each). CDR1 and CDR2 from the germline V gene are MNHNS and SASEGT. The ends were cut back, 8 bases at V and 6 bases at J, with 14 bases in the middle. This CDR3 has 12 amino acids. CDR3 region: CASRGPGTEQYF. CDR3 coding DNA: TGTGCCAGCCGGGGGCCAGGGACCGAGCAGTACTTC.